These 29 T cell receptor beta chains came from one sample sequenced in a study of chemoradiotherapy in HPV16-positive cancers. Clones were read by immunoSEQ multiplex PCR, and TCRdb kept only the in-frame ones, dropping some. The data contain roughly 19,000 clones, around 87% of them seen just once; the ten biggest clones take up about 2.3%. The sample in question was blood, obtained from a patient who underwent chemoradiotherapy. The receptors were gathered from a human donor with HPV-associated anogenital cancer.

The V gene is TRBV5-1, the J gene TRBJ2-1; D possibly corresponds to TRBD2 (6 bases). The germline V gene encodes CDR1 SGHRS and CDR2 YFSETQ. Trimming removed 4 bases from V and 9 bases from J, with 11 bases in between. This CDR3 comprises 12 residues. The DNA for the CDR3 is TGCGCCAGCAGCCCGGGAGTTGGTGAGCAGTTCTTC. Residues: CASSPGVGEQFF.

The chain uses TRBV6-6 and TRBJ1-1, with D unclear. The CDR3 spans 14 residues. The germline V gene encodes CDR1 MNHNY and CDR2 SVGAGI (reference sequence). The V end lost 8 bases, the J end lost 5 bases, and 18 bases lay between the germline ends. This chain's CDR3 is CASPREKGLTEAFF. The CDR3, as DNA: TGTGCCAGCCCACGGGAAAAAGGGCTGACTGAAGCTTTCTTT.

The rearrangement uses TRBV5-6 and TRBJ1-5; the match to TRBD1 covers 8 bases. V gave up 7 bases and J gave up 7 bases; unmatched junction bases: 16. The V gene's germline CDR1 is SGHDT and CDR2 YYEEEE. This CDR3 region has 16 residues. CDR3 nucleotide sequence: TGTGCCAGCGAGCTTGAAGGGACAGGATTAGGACAGCCCCAGCATTTT. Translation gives CASELEGTGLGQPQHF.

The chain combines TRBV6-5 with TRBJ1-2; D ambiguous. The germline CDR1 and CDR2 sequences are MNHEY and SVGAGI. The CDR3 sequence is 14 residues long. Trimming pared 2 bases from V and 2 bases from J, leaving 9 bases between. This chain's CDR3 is CASSYGPWNYGYTF. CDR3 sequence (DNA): TGTGCCAGCAGTTACGGCCCCTGGAACTATGGCTACACCTTC.

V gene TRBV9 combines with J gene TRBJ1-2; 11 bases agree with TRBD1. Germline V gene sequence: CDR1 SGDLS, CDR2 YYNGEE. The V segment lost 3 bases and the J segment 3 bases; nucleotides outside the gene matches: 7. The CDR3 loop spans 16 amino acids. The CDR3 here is CASSARTGGIDYGYTF. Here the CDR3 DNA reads TGTGCCAGCAGCGCACGGACAGGGGGCATCGACTATGGCTACACCTTC.

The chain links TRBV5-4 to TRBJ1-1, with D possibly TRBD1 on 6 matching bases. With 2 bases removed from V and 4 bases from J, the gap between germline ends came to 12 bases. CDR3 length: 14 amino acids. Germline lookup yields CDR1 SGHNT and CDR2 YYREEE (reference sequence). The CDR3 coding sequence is TGTGCCAGCAGCTTCATACAGGGAGGCACTGAAGCTTTCTTT. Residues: CASSFIQGGTEAFF. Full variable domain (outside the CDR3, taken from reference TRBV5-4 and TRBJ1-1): ETGVTQSPTHLIKTRGQQVTLRCSSQSGHNTVSWYQQALGQGPQFIFQYYREEENGRGNFPPRFSGLQFPNYSSELNVNALELDDSALYLCASSFIQGGTEAFFGQGTRLTVV.

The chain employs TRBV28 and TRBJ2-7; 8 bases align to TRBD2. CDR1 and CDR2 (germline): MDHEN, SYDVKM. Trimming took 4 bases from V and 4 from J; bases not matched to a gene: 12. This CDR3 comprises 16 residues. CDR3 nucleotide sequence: TGTGCCAGCAGTTCGTCGGGGTTAGCGGGGAAGTACGAGCAGTACTTC. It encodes CASSSSGLAGKYEQYF.

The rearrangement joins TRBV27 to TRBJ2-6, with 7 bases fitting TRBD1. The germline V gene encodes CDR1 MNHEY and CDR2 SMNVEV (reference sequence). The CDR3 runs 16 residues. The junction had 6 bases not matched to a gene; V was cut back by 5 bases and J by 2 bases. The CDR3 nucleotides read TGTGCCAGCAGTACACATAGGGGGCCTGGGGCCAACGTCCTGACTTTC. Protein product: CASSTHRGPGANVLTF.

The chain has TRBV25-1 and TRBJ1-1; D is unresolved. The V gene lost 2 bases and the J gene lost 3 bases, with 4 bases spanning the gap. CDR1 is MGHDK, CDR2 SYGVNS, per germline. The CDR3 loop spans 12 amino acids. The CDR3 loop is CASSEMDTEAFF. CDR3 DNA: TGTGCCAGCAGTGAAATGGACACTGAAGCTTTCTTT. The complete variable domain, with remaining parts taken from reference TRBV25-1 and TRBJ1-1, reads EADIYQTPRYLVIGTGKKITLECSQTMGHDKMYWYQQDPGMELHLIHYSYGVNSTEKGDLSSESTVSRIRTEHFPLTLESARPSHTSQYLCASSEMDTEAFFGQGTRLTVV.

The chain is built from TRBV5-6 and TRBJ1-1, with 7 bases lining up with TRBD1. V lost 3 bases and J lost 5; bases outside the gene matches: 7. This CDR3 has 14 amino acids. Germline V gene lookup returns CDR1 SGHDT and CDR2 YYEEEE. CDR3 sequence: CASSSQGVWTEAFF. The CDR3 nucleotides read TGTGCCAGCAGCTCTCAGGGGGTCTGGACTGAAGCTTTCTTT.

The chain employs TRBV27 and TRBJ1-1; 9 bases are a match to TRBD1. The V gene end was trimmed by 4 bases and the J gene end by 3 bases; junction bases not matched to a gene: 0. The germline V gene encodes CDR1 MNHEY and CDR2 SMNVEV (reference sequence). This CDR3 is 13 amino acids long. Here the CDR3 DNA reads TGTGCCAGCAGTTGGACAGGGGACACTGAAGCTTTCTTT. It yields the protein CASSWTGDTEAFF.

The CDR3: CASREREHNEQFF. In DNA, the CDR3 is TGTGCCAGCAGGGAGCGGGAGCACAATGAGCAGTTCTTC. The chain couples TRBV6-1 to TRBJ2-1; TRBD2 aligns across 8 bases. The CDR3 is 13 amino acids. The germline CDR1 and CDR2 sequences are MNHNS and SASEGT. V gave up 6 bases and J gave up 5 bases; unmatched junction bases: 3.

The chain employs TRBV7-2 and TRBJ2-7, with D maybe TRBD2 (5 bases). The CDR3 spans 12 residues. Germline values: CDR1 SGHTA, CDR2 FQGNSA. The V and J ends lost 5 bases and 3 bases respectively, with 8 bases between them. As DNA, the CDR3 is TGTGCCAGCAGCCCCGAGGGCTACGAGCAGTACTTC. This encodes CASSPEGYEQYF.

The CDR3 DNA sequence: TGTGCCAGCAGCTATCAAGCTACCGGACAGGGCTATGGCTACACCTTC. Residues: CASSYQATGQGYGYTF. The gene calls are TRBV7-2 and TRBJ1-2; 8 bases line up with TRBD1. CDR1 SGHTA and CDR2 FQGNSA come from the germline V gene. The V and J ends lost 4 bases and 4 bases, in that order; junction bases with no gene match: 11. The CDR3 totals 16 residues. Full variable domain (missing parts from reference TRBV7-2 and TRBJ1-2): GAGVSQSPSNKVTEKGKDVELRCDPISGHTALYWYRQSLGQGLEFLIYFQGNSAPDKSGLPSDRFSAERTGGSVSTLTIQRTQQEDSAVYLCASSYQATGQGYGYTFGSGTRLTVV.

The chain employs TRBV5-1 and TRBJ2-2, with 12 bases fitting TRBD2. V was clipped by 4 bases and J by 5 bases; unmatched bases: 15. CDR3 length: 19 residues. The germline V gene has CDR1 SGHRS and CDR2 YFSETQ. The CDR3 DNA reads TGCGCCAGCAGCCCGACCCGCAGCTTACTAGCGGGAGGTACCGGGGAGCTGTTTTTT. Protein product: CASSPTRSLLAGGTGELFF.

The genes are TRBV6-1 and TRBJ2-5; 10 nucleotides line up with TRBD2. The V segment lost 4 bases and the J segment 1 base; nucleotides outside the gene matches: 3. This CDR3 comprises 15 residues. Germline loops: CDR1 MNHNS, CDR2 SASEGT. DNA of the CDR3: TGTGCCAGCAGTGGAGTAGCGGGGGGCCAAGAGACCCAGTACTTC. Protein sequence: CASSGVAGGQETQYF.

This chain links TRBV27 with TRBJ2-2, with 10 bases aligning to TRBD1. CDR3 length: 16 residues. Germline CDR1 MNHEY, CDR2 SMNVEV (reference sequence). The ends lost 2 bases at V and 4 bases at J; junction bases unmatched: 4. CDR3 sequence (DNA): TGTGCCAGCAGTTTAGGGGACAGGGGAGGCACCGGGGAGCTGTTTTTT. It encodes CASSLGDRGGTGELFF.

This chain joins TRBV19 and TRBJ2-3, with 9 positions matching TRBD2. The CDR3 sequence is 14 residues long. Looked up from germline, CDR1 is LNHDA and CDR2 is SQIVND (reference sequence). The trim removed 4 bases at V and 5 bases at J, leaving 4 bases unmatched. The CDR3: CASSRTSAVDTQYF. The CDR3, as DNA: TGTGCCAGTAGTAGGACTAGCGCGGTAGATACGCAGTATTTT.

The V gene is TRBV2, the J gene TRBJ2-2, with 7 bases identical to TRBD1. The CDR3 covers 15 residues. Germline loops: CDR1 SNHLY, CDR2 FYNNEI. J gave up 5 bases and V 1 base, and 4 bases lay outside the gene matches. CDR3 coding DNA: TGTGCCAGCAGTGAAGTGGGACAGCGGACCGGGGAGCTGTTTTTT. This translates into CASSEVGQRTGELFF.

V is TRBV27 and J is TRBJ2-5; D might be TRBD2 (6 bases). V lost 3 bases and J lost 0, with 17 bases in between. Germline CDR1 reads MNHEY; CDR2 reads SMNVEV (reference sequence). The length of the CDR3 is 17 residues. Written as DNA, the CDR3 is TGTGCCAGCAGTTTTTCCCGCGGGGCAGCCTACCAAGAGACCCAGTACTTC. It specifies CASSFSRGAAYQETQYF.

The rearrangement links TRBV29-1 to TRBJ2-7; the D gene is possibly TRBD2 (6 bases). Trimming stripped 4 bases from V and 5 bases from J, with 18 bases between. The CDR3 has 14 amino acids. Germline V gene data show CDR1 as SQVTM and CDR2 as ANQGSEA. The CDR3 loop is CSVAPGVGIDEQYF. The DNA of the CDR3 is TGCAGCGTTGCCCCGGGGGTAGGGATAGACGAGCAGTACTTC.

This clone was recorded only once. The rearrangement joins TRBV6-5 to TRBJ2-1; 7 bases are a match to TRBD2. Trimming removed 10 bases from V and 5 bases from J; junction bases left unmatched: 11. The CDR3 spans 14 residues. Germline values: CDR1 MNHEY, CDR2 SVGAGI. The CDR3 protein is CATVQAGANNEQFF. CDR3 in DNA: TGTGCCACCGTCCAGGCGGGAGCGAACAATGAGCAGTTCTTC.

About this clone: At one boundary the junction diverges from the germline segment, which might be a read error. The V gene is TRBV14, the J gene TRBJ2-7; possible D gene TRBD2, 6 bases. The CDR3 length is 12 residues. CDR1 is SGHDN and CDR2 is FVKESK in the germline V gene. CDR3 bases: TGTGCCAGCAGCCAAGGAGCCGGACGGGAGAACTTC. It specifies CASSQGAGRENF.

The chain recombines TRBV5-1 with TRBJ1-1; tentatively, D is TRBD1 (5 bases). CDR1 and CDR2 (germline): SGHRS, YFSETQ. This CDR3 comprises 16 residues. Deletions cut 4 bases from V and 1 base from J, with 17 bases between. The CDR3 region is CASSRGTGVGNTEAFF. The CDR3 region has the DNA TGCGCCAGCAGCCGTGGGACGGGAGTCGGGAACACTGAAGCTTTCTTT.

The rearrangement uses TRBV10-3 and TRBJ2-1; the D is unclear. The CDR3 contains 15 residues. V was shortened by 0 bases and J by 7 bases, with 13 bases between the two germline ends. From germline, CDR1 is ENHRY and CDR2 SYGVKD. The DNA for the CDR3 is TGTGCCATCAGTGAGTCGACTCGTGGAGATAATGAGCAGTTCTTC. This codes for CAISESTRGDNEQFF.

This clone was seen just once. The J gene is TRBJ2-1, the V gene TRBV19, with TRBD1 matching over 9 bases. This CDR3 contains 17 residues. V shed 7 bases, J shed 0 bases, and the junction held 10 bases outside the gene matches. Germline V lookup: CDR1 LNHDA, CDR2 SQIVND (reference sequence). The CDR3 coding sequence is TGTGCCAGTACCATAGGGGGGACAGGGAGCTCCTACAATGAGCAGTTCTTC. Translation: CASTIGGTGSSYNEQFF. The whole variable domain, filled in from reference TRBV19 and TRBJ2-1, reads DGGITQSPKYLFRKEGQNVTLSCEQNLNHDAMYWYRQDPGQGLRLIYYSQIVNDFQKGDIAEGYSVSREKKESFPLTVTSAQKNPTAFYLCASTIGGTGSSYNEQFFGPGTRLTVL.

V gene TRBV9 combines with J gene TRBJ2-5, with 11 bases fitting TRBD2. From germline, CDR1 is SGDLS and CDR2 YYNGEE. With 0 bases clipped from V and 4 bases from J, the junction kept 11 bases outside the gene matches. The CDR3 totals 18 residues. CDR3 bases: TGTGCCAGCAGCGTAGGCCCCGGGGGCCTAGCGGGAGGAGAGACCCAGTACTTC. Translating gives CASSVGPGGLAGGETQYF.

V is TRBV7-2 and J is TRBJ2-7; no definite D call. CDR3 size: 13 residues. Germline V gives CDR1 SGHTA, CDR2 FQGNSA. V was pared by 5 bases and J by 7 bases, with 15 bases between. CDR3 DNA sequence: TGTGCCAGCAGCCGACTCGAAGGGTGGGAGCAGTACTTC. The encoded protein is CASSRLEGWEQYF.

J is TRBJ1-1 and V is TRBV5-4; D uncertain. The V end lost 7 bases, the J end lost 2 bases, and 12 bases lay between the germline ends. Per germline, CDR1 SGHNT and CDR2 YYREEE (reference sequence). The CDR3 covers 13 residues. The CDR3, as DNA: TGTGCCAGCTTTAGGGTAGGAAACACTGAAGCTTTCTTT. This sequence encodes CASFRVGNTEAFF.